This TCR beta chain was retrieved from a study of control samples from healthy donors and cancer patients. Libraries were prepared by immunoSEQ multiplex PCR; TCRdb keeps only in-frame clonotypes and omits some of them. The sample has around 150,000 clones, about 90% seen once. This CDR3 has 14 residues. The trim removed 4 bases at V and 7 bases at J, leaving 2 bases unmatched. Germline V gene sequence: CDR1 SGHVS, CDR2 FQNEAQ. The genes are TRBV7-8 and TRBJ1-6; TRBD1 aligns across 9 bases. The TCR comes from a young man in good health. The specimen was blood. CDR3: CASSSDRGNSPLHF. As DNA, the CDR3 is TGTGCCAGCAGCTCTGACAGGGGGAATTCACCCCTCCACTTT.